This entry concerns a single T cell receptor (beta chain). The sample belongs to a study of control samples from healthy donors and cancer patients. The V and J ends lost 1 base and 8 bases respectively, with 14 bases between them. This CDR3 is built from 14 residues. Germline V lookup: CDR1 SGHVS, CDR2 FQNEAQ. Only in-frame clones appear in the TCRdb table, and some are missing; sequencing was by immunoSEQ multiplex PCR. The sample shows fewer than 40,000 clones, approximately 93% of them seen only once. Sequenced material: PBMCs. This TCR was sampled from a man aged 40-55 years with colorectal cancer. The rearrangement uses TRBV7-8 and TRBJ1-1; no clear D. CDR3 sequence (DNA): TGTGCCAGCAGCTTAGGGGCCACTGGAAGAGAAGCTTTCTTT. Residues: CASSLGATGREAFF. Looking up the rest from reference TRBV7-8 and TRBJ1-1 gives the full variable domain: GAGVSQSPRYKVAKRGQDVALRCDPISGHVSLFWYQQALGQGPEFLTYFQNEAQLDKSGLPSDRFFAERPEGSVSTLKIQRTQQEDSAVYLCASSLGATGREAFFGQGTRLTVV.